This entry lists 10 T cell receptor beta chains sequenced from one sample in a study of T cell changes during pregnancy in multiple sclerosis. The assay was immunoSEQ multiplex PCR, and TCRdb's table has in-frame clones only and misses some. The sample comprises some 100,000 clones, approximately 90% of which are singletons, and less than 2% rests with the top ten. The sequencing used peripheral blood, collected after pregnancy. The receptors derive from a female donor with multiple sclerosis, enrolled in a pregnancy study.

CDR3 loop: CASRGLGTVSGEQFF. CDR3 bases: TGTGCCAGCAGGGGACTAGGGACGGTATCCGGTGAGCAGTTCTTC. J is TRBJ2-1 and V is TRBV2; TRBD2 matches 8 bases. This CDR3 comprises 15 residues. The germline V gene has CDR1 SNHLY and CDR2 FYNNEI. V lost 6 bases, J lost 9 bases, and 13 bases stayed unmatched.

V and J are TRBV27 and TRBJ1-2; 8 bases match TRBD1. The CDR3 contains 15 residues. CDR1 MNHEY and CDR2 SMNVEV come from the germline V gene (reference sequence). Trimming cost V 10 bases and J 5 bases; bases outside gene matches: 15. The CDR3 here is CATKPQGEPFYGYTF. In DNA form, the CDR3 reads TGTGCCACCAAACCACAGGGGGAGCCTTTTTATGGCTACACCTTC.

V usage is TRBV27 and J usage is TRBJ2-7; TRBD1 is a possible D gene (6 bases). Germline-derived CDR1 and CDR2 are MNHEY and SMNVEV (reference sequence). Between the trimmed V and J ends, which lost 6 bases and 2 bases, there was a span of 20 bases. CDR3 length: 16 amino acids. The CDR3 DNA follows: TGTGCCAGCAGGCTCGTGGGGCAGGGGCTTACCTACGAGCAGTACTTC. Its translation: CASRLVGQGLTYEQYF.

The chain carries TRBV7-3 and TRBJ2-3, with D maybe TRBD2 (5 bases). The CDR3 loop spans 15 amino acids. The germline gives CDR1 SGHTA, CDR2 FQGTGA. V lost 2 bases and J 2 bases, leaving 11 bases between the germline ends. The CDR3 DNA follows: TGTGCCAGCAGCTTACTGCCGGGAACCACAGATACGCAGTATTTT. Its translation is CASSLLPGTTDTQYF.

The chain uses TRBV7-9 and TRBJ1-1; no clear D. Germline CDR1 and CDR2: SEHNR and FQNEAQ (reference sequence). The germline V and J ends were trimmed by 5 bases and 2 bases, with 12 bases remaining between them. The CDR3 has 14 amino acids. The CDR3 spells CASSPNSGNTEAFF. The CDR3 DNA is TGTGCCAGCAGCCCCAATTCAGGAAACACTGAAGCTTTCTTT.

The V call is TRBV28, the J call TRBJ2-1; TRBD1 is a possible D gene (5 bases). V was pared by 6 bases and J by 4 bases, with 13 bases between. This CDR3 has 14 residues. In germline, CDR1 is MDHEN, CDR2 SYDVKM. The CDR3 DNA sequence: TGTGCCAGCAGAAGGGGCTTGGGATACAATGAGCAGTTCTTC. Its protein product is CASRRGLGYNEQFF.

The chain is built from TRBV28 and TRBJ2-6; TRBD1 matches 9 bases. Germline V CDR1 and CDR2: MDHEN, SYDVKM. The CDR3 length is 15 residues. V shed 6 bases, J shed 3 bases, and the junction held 3 bases outside the gene matches. The CDR3 spells CASRGGQGGANVLTF. The CDR3 nucleotides read TGTGCCAGCAGGGGGGGACAGGGTGGGGCCAACGTCCTGACTTTC.

V is TRBV5-1 and J is TRBJ2-1; 8 positions match TRBD2. The CDR3 is 17 residues long. From germline, CDR1 is SGHRS and CDR2 YFSETQ. Losses at the gene ends were 2 bases for V and 4 bases for J; bases not matched to a gene: 11. The CDR3: CASSFGPSGGEYNEQFF. As DNA, the CDR3 is TGCGCCAGCAGCTTCGGACCTTCCGGGGGGGAGTACAATGAGCAGTTCTTC.

The chain uses TRBV28 and TRBJ2-2; D not certain. This CDR3 spans 13 amino acids. Germline V gene lookup returns CDR1 MDHEN and CDR2 SYDVKM. V shed 3 bases and J shed 3 bases, with 5 bases lying between them. The CDR3 nucleotides read TGTGCCAGCAGTTTTGGCTACACCGGGGAGCTGTTTTTT. Amino acids: CASSFGYTGELFF.

The chain recombines TRBV11-3 with TRBJ2-7; 10 positions agree with TRBD2. V lost 5 bases and J lost 6; bases outside the gene matches: 13. The CDR3 has 16 residues. Looked up from germline, CDR1 is SGHNT and CDR2 is YENEEA. This chain's CDR3 is CASSPRTSGVLSEQYF. The CDR3 bases are TGTGCCAGCAGCCCGCGGACTAGCGGAGTCCTAAGCGAGCAGTACTTC.